This TCR beta chain was sequenced during a study of spatial heterogeneity in lung cancer. TCRdb reprocessed the 5' RACE reads via MiXCR and lists one record per CDR3 protein. The sample lists about 9,800 distinct CDR3 sequences; roughly 6.3% were seen once. The germline gives CDR1 MNHEY, CDR2 SMNVEV (reference sequence). CDR3 size: 13 residues. V shed 6 bases, J shed 5 bases, and the junction held 5 bases outside the gene matches. The study's findings and limits: The study found that ubiquitous and regional expanded TCR counts tracked ubiquitous and regional nonsynonymous mutations, respectively. Counts that tracked tumor mutation counts were those of expanded intratumoral alpha and beta TCRs.

The time point: sample taken at primary tumor resection. There were 72 donors, all of them untreated patients with early-stage non-small cell lung cancer. This clonotype was found many times. Its specificity is unknown. The specimen was lung tumor tissue, collected at surgery. This clonotype was sampled from a male donor with early-stage non-small cell lung cancer. This chain links TRBV27 with TRBJ1-1; 8 nucleotides align to TRBD1. CDR3 in amino acids: CASRQGARTEAFF. In nucleotides, the CDR3 is TGTGCCAGCAGGCAGGGGGCGCGTACTGAAGCTTTCTTT.